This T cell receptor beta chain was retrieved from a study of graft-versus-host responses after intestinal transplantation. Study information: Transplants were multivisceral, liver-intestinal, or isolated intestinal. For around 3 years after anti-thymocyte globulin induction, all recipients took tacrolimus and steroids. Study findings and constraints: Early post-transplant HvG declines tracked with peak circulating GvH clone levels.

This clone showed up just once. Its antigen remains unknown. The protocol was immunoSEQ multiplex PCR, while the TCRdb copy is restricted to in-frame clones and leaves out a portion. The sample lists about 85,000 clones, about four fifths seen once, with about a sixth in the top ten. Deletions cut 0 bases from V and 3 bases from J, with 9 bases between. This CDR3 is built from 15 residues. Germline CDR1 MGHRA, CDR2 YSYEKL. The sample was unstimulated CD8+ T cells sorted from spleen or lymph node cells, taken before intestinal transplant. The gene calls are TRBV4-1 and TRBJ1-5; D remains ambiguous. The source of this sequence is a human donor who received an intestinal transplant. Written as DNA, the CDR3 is TGCGCCAGCAGCCAAGACTGGAGCACCAATCAGCCCCAGCATTTT. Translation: CASSQDWSTNQPQHF.